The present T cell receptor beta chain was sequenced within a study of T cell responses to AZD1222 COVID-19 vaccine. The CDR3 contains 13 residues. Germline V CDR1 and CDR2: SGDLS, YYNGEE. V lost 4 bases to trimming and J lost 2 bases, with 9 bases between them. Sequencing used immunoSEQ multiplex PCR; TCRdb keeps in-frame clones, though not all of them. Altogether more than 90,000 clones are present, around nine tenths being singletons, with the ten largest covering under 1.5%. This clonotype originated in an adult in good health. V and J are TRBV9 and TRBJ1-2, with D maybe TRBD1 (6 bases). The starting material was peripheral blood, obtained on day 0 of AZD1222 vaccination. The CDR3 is CASSTDRNYGYTF. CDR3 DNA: TGTGCCAGCAGCACAGACAGGAACTATGGCTACACCTTC.